The 20 T cell receptor beta chains reported below all come from one sample, sequenced in a study of identifying expanded T cells in peripheral blood. Profiled with immunoSEQ multiplex PCR; TCRdb holds only in-frame clones, not every one. The table lists more than 75,000 clones, around 86% of them singletons. Sequenced material: blood. These receptors were collected from a person between 18 and 75 years old in good health.

V usage is TRBV9 and J usage is TRBJ1-6; tentatively, D is TRBD1 (6 bases). The V end was cut by 3 bases, the J end by 12 bases, with 16 bases between. The CDR3 runs 14 residues. CDR1 is SGDLS and CDR2 is YYNGEE in the germline V gene. The CDR3: CASSDREGGKPLHF. The DNA for the CDR3 is TGTGCCAGCAGCGATCGGGAGGGGGGTAAACCCCTCCACTTT.

V is TRBV15 and J is TRBJ1-5, with a tentative D call TRBD1 (5 bases). Germline-derived CDR1 and CDR2 are LNHNV and YYDKDF (reference sequence). The V gene lost 1 base and the J gene lost 2 bases, with 15 bases spanning the gap. CDR3 length: 17 residues. DNA for the CDR3: TGTGCCACCAGCAGAGGGGGCCAAGGGCTTGGCAATCAGCCCCAGCATTTT. Amino acids: CATSRGGQGLGNQPQHF.

The V and J genes are TRBV5-5 and TRBJ1-1, with TRBD1 as a possible D gene (5 bases). Germline CDR1 is SGHKS and CDR2 is YYEKEE (reference sequence). V lost 4 bases and J lost 4, with 17 bases in between. The CDR3 sequence is 15 residues long. The DNA for the CDR3 is TGTGCCAGCAGCCACTTGGGAGGGGATGGCACTGAAGCTTTCTTT. Protein sequence: CASSHLGGDGTEAFF.

J is TRBJ2-3 and V is TRBV7-6; 13 nucleotides agree with TRBD2. The CDR3 sequence is 16 residues long. Germline V gene data show CDR1 as SGHVS and CDR2 as FNYEAQ. The J segment lost 2 bases and the V segment lost 5 bases, leaving 4 bases of the junction unmatched. CDR3: CASSRTSGGYTDTQYF. The CDR3, as DNA: TGTGCCAGCAGCCGGACTAGCGGGGGCTACACAGATACGCAGTATTTT.

The V and J genes are TRBV6-5 and TRBJ2-4; D assignment may be TRBD1 or TRBD2 (5 bases each). This CDR3 has 15 amino acids. V lost 0 bases, J lost 1 base, and 7 bases lay in between. Germline V gene sequence: CDR1 MNHEY, CDR2 SVGAGI. The CDR3 DNA sequence: TGTGCCAGCAGTTACTCGAGGGGTGCCAAAAACATTCAGTACTTC. It translates to CASSYSRGAKNIQYF.

V gene TRBV5-1 combines with J gene TRBJ1-3, with a tentative D call TRBD1 (5 bases). CDR1 and CDR2 (germline): SGHRS, YFSETQ. The CDR3 contains 18 residues. Trimming took off 0 bases at V and 4 bases at J, with 20 bases between the two ends. CDR3 protein: CASSLGADGQGAGNTIYF. CDR3 nucleotide sequence: TGCGCCAGCAGCTTGGGGGCGGATGGACAAGGCGCGGGAAACACCATATATTTT. The variable domain in full, with the rest retrieved from reference TRBV5-1 and TRBJ1-3, is KAGVTQTPRYLIKTRGQQVTLSCSPISGHRSVSWYQQTPGQGLQFLFEYFSETQRNKGNFPGRFSGRQFSNSRSEMNVSTLELGDSALYLCASSLGADGQGAGNTIYFGEGSWLTVV.

The sample holds a few counts of this clone. Other DNA sequences in this specimen translate into the identical CDR3. The CDR3 protein is CASSRGVSNQPQHF. Written as DNA, the CDR3 is TGTGCCAGCAGCCGAGGGGTCAGCAATCAGCCCCAGCATTTT. The J gene is TRBJ1-5, the V gene TRBV9; D perhaps matches TRBD1 (5 bases). Trimming removed 4 bases at V and 1 base at J, with 9 bases between. The CDR3 has 14 amino acids. Germline values: CDR1 SGDLS, CDR2 YYNGEE.

The chain uses TRBV19 and TRBJ1-2; D possibly corresponds to TRBD1 (6 bases). V gave up 6 bases and J gave up 8 bases, with 13 bases separating them. Germline V gene data show CDR1 as LNHDA and CDR2 as SQIVND (reference sequence). This CDR3 contains 12 residues. CDR3 DNA: TGTGCCAGTAGGGAAGACAGGCGGGGCTACACCTTC. Encoded protein: CASREDRRGYTF.

The V call is TRBV7-2, the J call TRBJ1-1, with 9 bases fitting TRBD1. CDR3 length equals 14 residues. From germline, CDR1 is SGHTA and CDR2 FQGNSA. J lost 11 bases, V lost 5 bases, and 12 bases had no gene match. The chain's CDR3 is CASSRQGQGTGAFF. For the CDR3, the DNA is TGTGCCAGCAGCCGTCAGGGACAGGGTACAGGGGCTTTCTTT.

The V gene is TRBV13, the J gene TRBJ1-1; no clear D. CDR1 PRHDT and CDR2 FYEKMQ come from the germline V gene (reference sequence). V was cut by 2 bases and J by 8 bases, with 12 bases left in between. The CDR3 runs to 13 residues. The DNA for the CDR3 is TGTGCCAGCAGCTTATTTGATGGAGGGGAAGCTTTCTTT. Residues: CASSLFDGGEAFF.

In DNA, the CDR3 is TGCAGTGCTACAGTAAACTATGGCTACACCTTC. This codes for CSATVNYGYTF. The gene calls are TRBV20-1 and TRBJ1-2, with D uncertain. The CDR3 consists of 11 residues. V lost 4 bases and J lost 2, with 5 bases in between. Per the germline V gene, CDR1 is DFQATT and CDR2 is SNEGSKA (reference sequence).

V and J are TRBV4-3 and TRBJ1-2; D is unclear. Germline V gives CDR1 LGHNA, CDR2 YSLEER. V was trimmed by 1 base and J by 4 bases, leaving 13 bases between them. This CDR3 is built from 15 residues. CDR3 amino acids: CASSQALDWFYGYTF. In nucleotides, the CDR3 is TGCGCCAGCAGCCAAGCCTTGGACTGGTTCTATGGCTACACCTTC.

This clone was recorded a few times. The rearrangement uses TRBV11-2 and TRBJ2-7; possibly TRBD1 for D (5 bases). This CDR3 is 15 amino acids long. Deletions cut 8 bases from V and 8 bases from J, with 25 bases between. The germline V gene has CDR1 SGHAT and CDR2 FQNNGV. CDR3 in DNA: TGTGCCAGCCAAAACCCTTATCGAGGCAGGGCGAAGCAGTACTTC. Residues: CASQNPYRGRAKQYF.

V and J are TRBV30 and TRBJ1-5; TRBD1 might be the D (6 bases). The CDR3 is 15 amino acids. The V end lost 2 bases, the J end lost 0 bases, and 11 bases lay between the germline ends. The V gene's germline CDR1 is GTSNPN and CDR2 SVGIG (reference sequence). Here the CDR3 reads CAWSRTDNSNQPQHF. CDR3 DNA: TGTGCCTGGAGTAGGACAGATAATAGCAATCAGCCCCAGCATTTT.

The rearrangement uses TRBV5-1 and TRBJ1-1; a possible D gene is TRBD1 (6 bases). Trimming cost V 4 bases and J 5 bases, with 15 bases left between them. Per the germline V gene, CDR1 is SGHRS and CDR2 is YFSETQ. The length of the CDR3 is 14 residues. The CDR3 coding sequence is TGCGCCAGCAGCCTAGGACAGAGGGGTACTGAAGCTTTCTTT. Translating it yields CASSLGQRGTEAFF.

Many counts were recorded for this clone. CDR3 loop: CASSEREGFEAFF. The CDR3 DNA reads TGTGCCAGCAGTGAACGAGAAGGGTTTGAAGCTTTCTTT. The chain is built from TRBV6-1 and TRBJ1-1; D remains ambiguous. This CDR3 spans 13 amino acids. Germline V gene sequence: CDR1 MNHNS, CDR2 SASEGT. V lost 2 bases and J lost 7, with 11 bases in between.

By proportion, this clone is medium-sized. The chain joins TRBV11-3 to TRBJ2-7; D is tentatively TRBD1 or TRBD2 (6 bases each). Germline V gives CDR1 SGHNT, CDR2 YENEEA. Trimming left V 0 bases short and J 0 bases short, with 18 bases between. The CDR3 sequence is 18 residues long. CDR3 amino acids: CASSLDQGGTSSSYEQYF. CDR3 coding DNA: TGTGCCAGCAGCTTAGATCAAGGAGGGACATCGAGCTCCTACGAGCAGTACTTC. The variable domain in full, with the rest retrieved from reference TRBV11-3 and TRBJ2-7, is EAGVVQSPRYKIIEKKQPVAFWCNPISGHNTLYWYLQNLGQGPELLIRYENEEAVDDSQLPKDRFSAERLKGVDSTLKIQPAELGDSAVYLCASSLDQGGTSSSYEQYFGPGTRLTVT.

V usage is TRBV10-1 and J usage is TRBJ2-3; D possibly corresponds to TRBD1 (6 bases). CDR3 size: 15 residues. Germline CDR1 and CDR2: WNHNN and SYGVQD (reference sequence). V was cut by 2 bases and J by 1 base, with 10 bases left in between. CDR3 loop: CASSEAGAGTDTQYF. As DNA, the CDR3 is TGCGCCAGCAGTGAGGCAGGGGCAGGCACAGATACGCAGTATTTT.

This clone was seen only once. The chain employs TRBV12-5 and TRBJ2-5; perhaps TRBD1 as D (6 bases). The germline gives CDR1 LGHNT, CDR2 FRNRAP. The CDR3 totals 13 residues. Trimming took off 9 bases at V and 2 bases at J, with 13 bases between the two ends. In nucleotides, the CDR3 is TGTGCTAGCGGGATACAGGGTCAAGAGACCCAGTACTTC. It is translated as CASGIQGQETQYF. The full variable domain, in which reference TRBV12-5 and TRBJ2-5 provide the parts outside the CDR3, is DARVTQTPRHKVTEMGQEVTMRCQPILGHNTVFWYRQTMMQGLELLAYFRNRAPLDDSGMPKDRFSAEMPDATLATLKIQPSEPRDSAVYFCASGIQGQETQYFGPGTRLLVL.

The chain has TRBV9 and TRBJ1-1, with D maybe TRBD1 (5 bases). Germline assignment: CDR1 SGDLS and CDR2 YYNGEE. This CDR3 is 14 amino acids long. V lost 0 bases, J lost 6 bases, and 12 bases lay in between. This CDR3 reads CASSVAPWGAEAFF. The CDR3 DNA reads TGTGCCAGCAGCGTAGCCCCGTGGGGGGCTGAAGCTTTCTTT.